The next 30 T cell receptor beta chains were all read from a single sample in a study of T cell responses to AZD1222 COVID-19 vaccine. The repertoire was sequenced with immunoSEQ multiplex PCR; TCRdb's copy has only in-frame clones and lacks some. Of approximately 150,000 clones in the sample, roughly 93% were seen once. Here the sequenced sample was peripheral blood, taken 28 days after the second AZD1222 dose. All receptors come from an adult who received the AZD1222 COVID-19 vaccine.

This clone was recorded once. The chain has TRBV5-1 and TRBJ1-2; D possibly corresponds to TRBD1 (6 bases). The germline V gene encodes CDR1 SGHRS and CDR2 YFSETQ. The CDR3 has 14 residues. V was trimmed by 0 bases and J by 6 bases, leaving 12 bases between them. The CDR3 sequence: CASSLDGGSNGYTF. The CDR3 DNA follows: TGCGCCAGCAGCTTGGATGGGGGCTCGAATGGCTACACCTTC.

The chain uses TRBV6-5 and TRBJ1-2; 7 bases match TRBD1. Germline-derived CDR1 and CDR2 are MNHEY and SVGAGI. The CDR3 runs 14 residues. Trimming at V came to 2 bases and at J to 7 bases, leaving 7 bases not matched to a gene. CDR3: CASSYKGTVGGYTF. The CDR3 bases are TGTGCCAGCAGTTACAAGGGGACAGTAGGTGGCTACACCTTC.

The V gene is TRBV5-6, the J gene TRBJ1-2; 9 nucleotides align to TRBD1. Germline loops: CDR1 SGHDT, CDR2 YYEEEE. J gave up 7 bases and V 0 bases, and 7 bases lay outside the gene matches. This CDR3 has 15 amino acids. The CDR3 sequence is CASSLVGQGASGYTF. CDR3 in DNA: TGTGCCAGCAGCTTGGTGGGACAGGGTGCAAGTGGCTACACCTTC.

This clone was observed once. This sequence joins TRBV5-5 and TRBJ2-3; 12 positions agree with TRBD2. The CDR3 runs to 16 residues. Trimming cost V 3 bases and J 8 bases; bases outside gene matches: 10. Germline CDR1 reads SGHKS; CDR2 reads YYEKEE (reference sequence). In nucleotides, the CDR3 is TGTGCCAGCAGCTCCACCCTAGCGGGGGGGCCCGGTACGCAGTATTTT. It translates to CASSSTLAGGPGTQYF.

The chain couples TRBV30 to TRBJ2-5, with TRBD2 matching 12 bases. CDR1 is GTSNPN and CDR2 is SVGIG in the germline V gene (reference sequence). The CDR3 spans 18 residues. Losses at the gene ends were 3 bases for V and 3 bases for J; bases not matched to a gene: 14. CDR3 coding DNA: TGTGCCTGGAGGCCCGGACTAGCGGGGCGGAGGGGTAAAGAGACCCAGTACTTC. This codes for CAWRPGLAGRRGKETQYF.

The chain recombines TRBV7-9 with TRBJ1-4; D uncertain. V lost 5 bases to trimming and J lost 3 bases, with 13 bases between them. Germline V gives CDR1 SEHNR, CDR2 FQNEAQ (reference sequence). The CDR3 has 15 residues. In DNA form, the CDR3 reads TGTGCCAGCAGCCCCATAGGGCAGTCTAATGAAAAACTGTTTTTT. Translated: CASSPIGQSNEKLFF.

The chain couples TRBV5-6 to TRBJ2-2; 8 bases agree with TRBD2. The CDR3 loop spans 16 amino acids. V lost 2 bases and J lost 1; bases outside the gene matches: 4. The germline CDR1 and CDR2 sequences are SGHDT and YYEEEE. CDR3 loop: CASSFTGTRNTGELFF. For the CDR3, the DNA is TGTGCCAGCAGCTTCACCGGGACTAGGAACACCGGGGAGCTGTTTTTT.

The chain links TRBV6-5 to TRBJ1-4; D not resolved. CDR3 length: 15 amino acids. V was shortened by 7 bases and J by 3 bases, with 15 bases between the two germline ends. Germline V gene lookup returns CDR1 MNHEY and CDR2 SVGAGI. CDR3 amino acids: CASNTLGGANEKLFF. CDR3 nucleotides: TGTGCCAGCAACACTCTGGGCGGAGCTAATGAAAAACTGTTTTTT.

The V call is TRBV15, the J call TRBJ2-7, with 7 positions matching TRBD2. The CDR3 loop spans 14 amino acids. Germline lookup yields CDR1 LNHNV and CDR2 YYDKDF (reference sequence). V trimming: 1 base; J trimming: 3 bases; junction bases outside the gene matches: 3. The CDR3 nucleotides are TGTGCCACCAGCAGAGCTGGCGGGAGCTACGAGCAGTACTTC. Translated, it gives CATSRAGGSYEQYF.

This chain links TRBV15 with TRBJ1-1; TRBD1 is a possible D gene (5 bases). Germline V gives CDR1 LNHNV, CDR2 YYDKDF (reference sequence). Trimming took 3 bases from V and 3 from J, leaving 11 bases between them. The CDR3 has 14 residues. This chain's CDR3 is CATSSQGDHTEAFF. The CDR3 DNA reads TGTGCCACCAGCAGCCAAGGGGACCACACTGAAGCTTTCTTT.

This clone came up once. The V and J genes are TRBV5-1 and TRBJ2-5, with 7 bases fitting TRBD2. CDR1 SGHRS and CDR2 YFSETQ come from the germline V gene. V was clipped by 0 bases and J by 3 bases; unmatched bases: 14. This CDR3 has 18 residues. The CDR3 region has the DNA TGCGCCAGCAGCTTGGAGTCTAGCGGATGGGGAGGGAAAGAGACCCAGTACTTC. Translation gives CASSLESSGWGGKETQYF.

This chain links TRBV14 with TRBJ2-3; TRBD2 matches at 11 bases. The germline V gene encodes CDR1 SGHDN and CDR2 FVKESK. The V gene end was trimmed by 2 bases and the J gene end by 4 bases; junction bases not matched to a gene: 8. The CDR3 extends over 17 amino acids. CDR3 coding DNA: TGTGCCAGCAGCCAACCCCCACTAGCGGGAGTCGCAGATACGCAGTATTTT. Translating gives CASSQPPLAGVADTQYF. Supplemented by reference TRBV14 and TRBJ2-3, the full variable domain reads EAGVTQFPSHSVIEKGQTVTLRCDPISGHDNLYWYRRVMGKEIKFLLHFVKESKQDESGMPNNRFLAERTGGTYSTLKVQPAELEDSGVYFCASSQPPLAGVADTQYFGPGTRLTVL.

The chain has TRBV5-4 and TRBJ1-3; D not certain. Looked up from germline, CDR1 is SGHNT and CDR2 is YYREEE (reference sequence). The CDR3 totals 15 residues. V was cut by 0 bases and J by 0 bases, with 7 bases left in between. CDR3 amino acids: CASSLDVSSGNTIYF. DNA of the CDR3: TGTGCCAGCAGCTTGGACGTAAGCTCTGGAAACACCATATATTTT.

The chain recombines TRBV3-1 (or the pseudogene TRBV3-2) with TRBJ2-5; 7 bases are a match to TRBD2. Losses at the gene ends were 2 bases for V and 0 bases for J; bases not matched to a gene: 12. Per the germline V gene, CDR1 is LGHDT and CDR2 is YNNKEL (reference sequence). The CDR3 runs to 18 residues. The CDR3 loop reads CASSQSGSGASYQETQYF. Written as DNA, the CDR3 is TGTGCCAGCAGCCAATCGGGAAGCGGGGCCTCGTACCAAGAGACCCAGTACTTC.

The chain joins TRBV6-2 or TRBV6-3 to TRBJ2-2, with 7 bases that match TRBD1. J was trimmed by 9 bases and V by 4 bases; bases with no gene match: 5. CDR3 length: 13 amino acids. CDR1 is MNHEY and CDR2 is SVGEGT in the germline V gene. CDR3 sequence reads: CASSSDRVRELFF. The CDR3 DNA sequence: TGTGCCAGCAGTTCAGACAGGGTTCGGGAGCTGTTTTTT.

This clone came up once. This rearrangement joins TRBV5-6 to TRBJ2-5; the match to TRBD2 covers 12 bases. CDR1 and CDR2 from the germline V gene are SGHDT and YYEEEE. The CDR3 covers 15 residues. V dropped 2 bases and J dropped 9; count of bases not matched to a gene: 8. The CDR3 nucleotides read TGTGCCAGCAGCTTCGATCGACTAGCGGGGGCCCCCCAGTACTTC. Translated: CASSFDRLAGAPQYF.

The J gene is TRBJ1-3, the V gene TRBV21-1. TRBV21-1 is described as a pseudogene. The CDR3 is 13 amino acids. CDR3 sequence (DNA): TGTGCCAGCAGCAAAGGGGGGAGGGCCACCATATATTTT. Translated, it gives CASSKGGRATIYF.

The gene calls are TRBV5-4 and TRBJ1-2, with D maybe TRBD1 (6 bases). Germline CDR1 and CDR2: SGHNT and YYREEE (reference sequence). The CDR3 is 15 amino acids. Deletions cut 4 bases from V and 0 bases from J, with 13 bases between. As DNA, the CDR3 is TGTGCCAGCAGCCCAGGGGTCTTAGCTAACTATGGCTACACCTTC. It specifies CASSPGVLANYGYTF.

This chain uses TRBV10-1 with TRBJ2-1; tentative D call: TRBD2 (7 bases). The germline V and J ends were trimmed by 3 bases and 8 bases, with 11 bases remaining between them. CDR3 length equals 13 residues. Germline CDR1 reads WNHNN; CDR2 reads SYGVQD (reference sequence). In DNA form, the CDR3 reads TGCGCCAGCAGTGAAGGGGGAGGGTATGAGCAGTTCTTC. Residues: CASSEGGGYEQFF.

The chain joins TRBV6-5 to TRBJ1-5; possible D gene TRBD1, 6 bases. This CDR3 is 13 amino acids long. Germline values: CDR1 MNHEY, CDR2 SVGAGI. The V and J ends lost 6 bases and 6 bases respectively, with 12 bases between them. CDR3 in amino acids: CASSPARGQPQHF. CDR3 coding DNA: TGTGCCAGCAGCCCCGCCAGGGGTCAGCCCCAGCATTTT.

The J gene is TRBJ2-3, the V gene TRBV5-1; the D gene is possibly TRBD2 (5 bases). Germline CDR1 reads SGHRS; CDR2 reads YFSETQ. V shed 6 bases and J shed 5 bases, with 7 bases lying between them. The CDR3 contains 11 residues. CDR3 DNA sequence: TGCGCCAGCAACGAGGGAGATACGCAGTATTTT. Its protein is CASNEGDTQYF.

This sequence joins TRBV7-9 and TRBJ2-1; the D gene is possibly TRBD1 (5 bases). Trimming took 1 base from V and 9 from J, leaving 19 bases between them. Germline lookup yields CDR1 SEHNR and CDR2 FQNEAQ (reference sequence). The CDR3 covers 16 residues. The CDR3 DNA sequence: TGTGCCAGCAGCTTAGAGGTTCAAGTGGGTACAGGTGAGCAGTTCTTC. Translating gives CASSLEVQVGTGEQFF.

J is TRBJ2-7 and V is TRBV27; 8 bases are shared with TRBD1. CDR3 size: 15 residues. Per germline, CDR1 MNHEY and CDR2 SMNVEV (reference sequence). Trimming at V came to 5 bases and at J to 3 bases, leaving 9 bases not matched to a gene. Here the CDR3 reads CASSLGQGRVYEQYF. CDR3 DNA sequence: TGTGCCAGCAGTCTCGGACAGGGCCGGGTCTACGAGCAGTACTTC.

This rearrangement joins TRBV6-6 to TRBJ2-1; D uncertain. The CDR3 loop spans 14 amino acids. V was clipped by 9 bases and J by 3 bases, with 15 bases between them. The germline CDR1 and CDR2 sequences are MNHNY and SVGAGI (reference sequence). The chain's CDR3 is CASINPGGYNEQFF. The CDR3 region has the DNA TGTGCCAGTATAAATCCGGGCGGCTACAATGAGCAGTTCTTC.

The chain carries TRBV9 and TRBJ2-3, with unresolved D. Germline CDR1 and CDR2: SGDLS and YYNGEE. The CDR3 length is 12 residues. The V end was cut by 0 bases, the J end by 3 bases, with 2 bases between. CDR3 in DNA: TGTGCCAGCAGCGTAGGAACAGATACGCAGTATTTT. Translating it yields CASSVGTDTQYF.

This clone has only one observation. This sequence joins TRBV7-9 and TRBJ1-6; 8 bases align to TRBD1. CDR3 length: 17 residues. Trimming cost V 4 bases and J 0 bases; bases outside gene matches: 5. Germline CDR1 SEHNR, CDR2 FQNEAQ (reference sequence). CDR3 residues: CASSYPTGGSYNSPLHF. The CDR3 DNA reads as TGTGCCAGCAGCTACCCTACAGGGGGCTCCTATAATTCACCCCTCCACTTT.

The CDR3 loop is CASSASVGTGTKNYSPLHF. In nucleotides, the CDR3 is TGTGCCAGCTCAGCCAGCGTGGGGACAGGGACTAAGAACTATTCACCCCTCCACTTT. The V gene is TRBV18, the J gene TRBJ1-6, with 9 positions matching TRBD1. The V gene's germline CDR1 is KGHSH and CDR2 LQKENI. Losses at the gene ends were 5 bases for V and 8 bases for J; bases not matched to a gene: 19. The CDR3 is 19 residues long.

The rearrangement links TRBV6-5 to TRBJ1-3; D not resolved. The germline V gene encodes CDR1 MNHEY and CDR2 SVGAGI. The V end was cut by 6 bases, the J end by 0 bases, with 12 bases between. This CDR3 has 15 amino acids. The CDR3: CASREGRVSGNTIYF. The CDR3 region has the DNA TGTGCCAGCAGGGAGGGCAGAGTCTCTGGAAACACCATATATTTT.

J is TRBJ2-3 and V is TRBV3-1 (or the pseudogene TRBV3-2); D uncertain. V was trimmed by 2 bases and J by 1 base, leaving 10 bases between them. Germline V lookup: CDR1 LGHDT, CDR2 YNNKEL (reference sequence). CDR3 length: 15 amino acids. Here the CDR3 DNA reads TGTGCCAGCAGCCAACAAGAACTACGCACAGATACGCAGTATTTT. This gives the protein CASSQQELRTDTQYF.

CDR3 coding DNA: TGTGCCAGCAGTGACTTGGAGGGTAGCAATGAAGCTTTCTTT. This gives the protein CASSDLEGSNEAFF. The chain couples TRBV2 to TRBJ1-1; D gene unclear. V was pared by 3 bases and J by 7 bases, with 15 bases between. In germline, CDR1 is SNHLY, CDR2 FYNNEI. This CDR3 comprises 14 residues.